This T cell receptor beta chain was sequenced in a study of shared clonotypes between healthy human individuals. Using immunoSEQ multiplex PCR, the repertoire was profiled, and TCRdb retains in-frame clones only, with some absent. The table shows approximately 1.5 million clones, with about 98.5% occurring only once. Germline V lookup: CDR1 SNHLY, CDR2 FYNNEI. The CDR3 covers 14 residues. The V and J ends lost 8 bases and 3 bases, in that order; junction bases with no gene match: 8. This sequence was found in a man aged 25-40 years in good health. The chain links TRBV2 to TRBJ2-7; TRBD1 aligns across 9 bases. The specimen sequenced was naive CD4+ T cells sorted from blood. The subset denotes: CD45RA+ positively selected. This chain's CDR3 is CASGWTGDFYEQYF. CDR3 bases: TGTGCCAGCGGCTGGACAGGGGACTTCTACGAGCAGTACTTC. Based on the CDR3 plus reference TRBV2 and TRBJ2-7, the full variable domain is EPEVTQTPSHQVTQMGQEVILRCVPISNHLYFYWYRQILGQKVEFLVSFYNNEISEKSEIFDDQFSVERPDGSNFTLKIRSTKLEDSAMYFCASGWTGDFYEQYFGPGTRLTVT.